These 7 T cell receptor beta chains were all obtained from the same sample, sequenced in a study of blood T cell repertoires in COVID-19. Profiled with immunoSEQ multiplex PCR; TCRdb holds only in-frame clones, not every one. The sample lists about 230,000 clones; around 85% were seen once. Sequenced input: peripheral blood. The origin of the receptors is a woman at least 80 years old with acute or convalescent COVID-19.

V and J are TRBV15 and TRBJ2-3; D uncertain. This CDR3 contains 13 residues. Germline lookup yields CDR1 LNHNV and CDR2 YYDKDF (reference sequence). Trimming stripped 0 bases from V and 7 bases from J, with 8 bases between. For the CDR3, the DNA is TGTGCCACCAGCAGAGATCGTAGATATACGCAGTATTTT. Residues: CATSRDRRYTQYF. Based on the CDR3 plus reference TRBV15 and TRBJ2-3, the full variable domain is DAMVIQNPRYQVTQFGKPVTLSCSQTLNHNVMYWYQQKSSQAPKLLFHYYDKDFNNEADTPDNFQSRRPNTSFCFLDIRSPGLGDTAMYLCATSRDRRYTQYFGPGTRLTVL.

The rearrangement uses TRBV28 and TRBJ2-7, with D possibly being TRBD2 (6 bases). The CDR3 covers 12 residues. Trimming removed 6 bases at V and 5 bases at J, with 11 bases between. Per the germline V gene, CDR1 is MDHEN and CDR2 is SYDVKM. The CDR3 DNA is TGTGCCAGCAGGCGGGGAAGGGACGAGCAGTACTTC. Its protein is CASRRGRDEQYF.

This sequence joins TRBV5-1 and TRBJ2-7, with 9 positions matching TRBD1. Germline CDR1 SGHRS, CDR2 YFSETQ. Trimming took 5 bases from V and 5 from J; bases not matched to a gene: 8. The CDR3 totals 14 residues. CDR3 nucleotide sequence: TGCGCCAGCAGAGCAGGACAGGGGAACGACGAGCAGTACTTC. Its protein is CASRAGQGNDEQYF.

The chain employs TRBV28 and TRBJ2-1; 7 bases map to TRBD1. The CDR3 runs 16 residues. CDR1 is MDHEN and CDR2 is SYDVKM in the germline V gene. The V segment lost 6 bases and the J segment 3 bases; nucleotides outside the gene matches: 11. CDR3 nucleotide sequence: TGTGCCAGCAGCCCCCGGACACAGGGGAGCTACAATGAGCAGTTCTTC. It encodes CASSPRTQGSYNEQFF.

For the CDR3, the DNA is TGTGCCAGCAGGAAAGGCGGACAGTCTACCTACGAGCAGTACTTC. This codes for CASRKGGQSTYEQYF. The chain has TRBV3-1 (or the pseudogene TRBV3-2) and TRBJ2-7; the D gene is possibly TRBD1 (6 bases). CDR3 length equals 15 residues. Germline CDR1 is LGHDT and CDR2 is YNNKEL (reference sequence). Trimming removed 6 bases from V and 2 bases from J, with 17 bases in between.

V and J are TRBV5-1 and TRBJ1-6; D is unresolved. The ends were cut back, 4 bases at V and 6 bases at J, with 17 bases in the middle. From germline, CDR1 is SGHRS and CDR2 YFSETQ. This CDR3 is built from 16 residues. CDR3 coding DNA: TGCGCCAGCAGCCCCTCCAGGCAGACAACTAATTCACCCCTCCACTTT. Residues: CASSPSRQTTNSPLHF.

The V and J genes are TRBV5-1 and TRBJ1-2; TRBD1 agrees at 9 bases. The CDR3 has 15 amino acids. Germline CDR1 and CDR2: SGHRS and YFSETQ. The trim removed 3 bases at V and 4 bases at J, leaving 7 bases unmatched. The CDR3 coding sequence is TGCGCCAGCAGCTCACGGACAGGGGAAAGCTATGGCTACACCTTC. Amino acid sequence: CASSSRTGESYGYTF. Full variable domain (missing parts from reference TRBV5-1 and TRBJ1-2): KAGVTQTPRYLIKTRGQQVTLSCSPISGHRSVSWYQQTPGQGLQFLFEYFSETQRNKGNFPGRFSGRQFSNSRSEMNVSTLELGDSALYLCASSSRTGESYGYTFGSGTRLTVV.